Presented here are 28 T cell receptor beta chains from one specimen sequenced in a study of CD8+CD57+ T cells in acquired aplastic anemia. Genomic DNA constituted the template upon which TCR beta VDJ and CDR3 profiling was performed. TCRdb reanalysed the reads using MiXCR and keeps one entry per CDR3 protein. The data show about 270,000 distinct CDR3 sequences, 56% seen once. Sequencing was done on a sample of sorted CD4+, CD8+, or CD8+CD57+ T cells (not recorded which) from PBMCs. Source of these receptors: a human donor with severe aplastic anemia or a healthy control (not recorded which).

This clonotype appeared once. J is TRBJ2-1 and V is TRBV9, with D possibly TRBD2 on 5 matching bases. Trimming cost V 3 bases and J 0 bases, with 10 bases left between them. Germline V gene data show CDR1 as SGDLS and CDR2 as YYNGEE. The CDR3 has 15 residues. CDR3 in amino acids: CASSAERYSYNEQFF. CDR3 DNA: TGTGCCAGCAGCGCCGAGCGGTACTCCTACAATGAGCAGTTCTTC.

This rearrangement joins TRBV7-9 to TRBJ2-2; D remains ambiguous. Trimming removed 2 bases at V and 3 bases at J, with 7 bases between. The CDR3 sequence is 14 residues long. Germline CDR1 is SEHNR and CDR2 is FQNEAQ (reference sequence). This CDR3 is CASSLRVHTGELFF. The CDR3 DNA reads as TGTGCCAGCAGCTTAAGAGTTCACACCGGGGAGCTGTTTTTT.

This clonotype was recorded many times. The CDR3 region has the DNA TGTGCCAGTACCATAGGGACAGGGGCCAGGTCTGGGGCCAACGTCCTGACTTTC. This codes for CASTIGTGARSGANVLTF. This rearrangement joins TRBV19 to TRBJ2-6; 10 bases agree with TRBD1. Germline assignment: CDR1 LNHDA and CDR2 SQIVND (reference sequence). The CDR3 runs 18 residues. V gave up 7 bases and J gave up 1 base; unmatched junction bases: 10.

This clonotype has ten or more counts. CDR3 bases: TGTGCCAGCAGCAGGGCGGGCGTTATGAACACTGAAGCTTTCTTT. This sequence encodes CASSRAGVMNTEAFF. This chain connects TRBV5-4 to TRBJ1-1; D is unresolved. The ends were cut back, 4 bases at V and 0 bases at J, with 13 bases in the middle. The CDR3 is 15 residues long. Germline V lookup: CDR1 SGHNT, CDR2 YYREEE (reference sequence).

This clonotype was seen ten or more times. The chain uses TRBV5-1 and TRBJ1-6; 7 bases line up with TRBD1. The germline V gene has CDR1 SGHRS and CDR2 YFSETQ. Germline trimming cut 3 bases from V and 4 bases from J; bases unmatched to any gene: 4. This CDR3 has 15 amino acids. Here the CDR3 DNA reads TGCGCCAGCAGCTCCCGGGACAGTTATAATTCACCCCTCCACTTT. It codes for CASSSRDSYNSPLHF.

The gene calls are TRBV29-1 and TRBJ2-7; TRBD1 matches at 9 bases. CDR3 length: 13 residues. The germline V gene encodes CDR1 SQVTM and CDR2 ANQGSEA. V lost 4 bases and J lost 5; bases outside the gene matches: 6. This CDR3 is CSVAKGQGHEQYF. The CDR3 DNA reads as TGCAGCGTTGCTAAGGGACAGGGCCACGAGCAGTACTTC.

The table lists this clonotype with many counts. This chain joins TRBV10-3 and TRBJ1-6; TRBD1 is a possible D gene (5 bases). Germline CDR1 and CDR2: ENHRY and SYGVKD. The CDR3 loop spans 12 amino acids. V lost 10 bases and J lost 7, with 11 bases in between. CDR3 amino acids: CATGTDNSPLHF. The CDR3, as DNA: TGTGCCACCGGGACGGACAATTCACCCCTCCACTTT.

This rearrangement joins TRBV19 to TRBJ2-7; TRBD2 matches 8 bases. After removal of 5 bases from V and 2 bases from J, the junction contained 8 bases not matched to a gene. CDR3 length equals 15 residues. Per germline, CDR1 LNHDA and CDR2 SQIVND (reference sequence). The CDR3 bases are TGTGCCAGTAGTGGAAGCGGGAGTTCCACCTACGAGCAGTACTTC. Translation gives CASSGSGSSTYEQYF.

The rearrangement uses TRBV7-9 and TRBJ1-1; tentatively, D is TRBD1 (6 bases). The CDR3 spans 15 residues. Deletions cut 3 bases from V and 2 bases from J, with 13 bases between. The germline CDR1 and CDR2 sequences are SEHNR and FQNEAQ (reference sequence). CDR3 in amino acids: CASSLSHRDNTEAFF. The CDR3 DNA follows: TGTGCCAGCAGCTTGAGTCACAGGGATAACACTGAAGCTTTCTTT. The full variable domain, rest sourced from reference TRBV7-9 and TRBJ1-1, is DTGVSQNPRHKITKRGQNVTFRCDPISEHNRLYWYRQTLGQGPEFLTYFQNEAQLEKSRLLSDRFSAERPKGSFSTLEIQRTEQGDSAMYLCASSLSHRDNTEAFFGQGTRLTVV.

This chain connects TRBV20-1 to TRBJ1-1; TRBD1 matches at 9 bases. The V and J ends lost 4 bases and 3 bases, in that order; junction bases with no gene match: 6. Germline V gene data show CDR1 as DFQATT and CDR2 as SNEGSKA (reference sequence). The CDR3 loop spans 14 amino acids. CDR3 protein: CSATTGTGHTEAFF. The CDR3 DNA follows: TGCAGTGCTACAACCGGGACAGGGCACACTGAAGCTTTCTTT.

This clonotype was seen ten or more times. This rearrangement joins TRBV20-1 to TRBJ1-1; a weak D match, TRBD1 (5 bases). In germline, CDR1 is DFQATT, CDR2 SNEGSKA (reference sequence). The CDR3 totals 13 residues. V lost 6 bases to trimming and J lost 1 base, with 12 bases between them. The CDR3 region has the DNA TGCAGTGCCCTAGGGGCCTCGAACACTGAAGCTTTCTTT. It is translated as CSALGASNTEAFF.

The chain employs TRBV7-9 and TRBJ2-7, with 7 bases that match TRBD2. Trimming at V came to 5 bases and at J to 2 bases, leaving 9 bases not matched to a gene. The CDR3 spans 15 residues. Per germline, CDR1 SEHNR and CDR2 FQNEAQ (reference sequence). The CDR3 nucleotides are TGTGCCAGCAGCGTCCCGGAGCGGGGTACCTACGAGCAGTACTTC. It specifies CASSVPERGTYEQYF.

This clonotype was detected ten times or more. The chain carries TRBV20-1 and TRBJ2-6; D ambiguous. CDR1 DFQATT and CDR2 SNEGSKA come from the germline V gene (reference sequence). The CDR3 consists of 18 residues. V dropped 4 bases and J dropped 0 bases, with 19 bases sitting between them. The CDR3 nucleotides read TGCAGTGCTAAGGAACGGTTACACCCCCTCTCTGGGGCCAACGTCCTGACTTTC. It is translated as CSAKERLHPLSGANVLTF.

V is TRBV20-1 and J is TRBJ2-3; TRBD2 might be the D (5 bases). From germline, CDR1 is DFQATT and CDR2 SNEGSKA (reference sequence). The V end was cut by 4 bases, the J end by 3 bases, with 8 bases between. CDR3 length: 12 residues. CDR3: CSATDLTDTQYF. CDR3 coding DNA: TGCAGTGCTACGGACTTAACAGATACGCAGTATTTT.

This chain joins TRBV7-2 and TRBJ2-3; D gene uncertain. Trimming pared 8 bases from V and 2 bases from J, leaving 14 bases between. Germline loops: CDR1 SGHTA, CDR2 FQGNSA. The CDR3 runs 14 residues. The CDR3 sequence: CASGILELTDTQYF. The CDR3 nucleotides are TGTGCCAGCGGGATCCTTGAACTCACAGATACGCAGTATTTT.

The chain recombines TRBV7-6 with TRBJ1-1, with no clear D. Trimming took 6 bases from V and 0 from J, leaving 11 bases between them. The CDR3 loop spans 14 amino acids. CDR1 and CDR2 (germline): SGHVS, FNYEAQ. The CDR3 DNA reads as TGTGCCAGCAGTAAGACGGCACTGAACACTGAAGCTTTCTTT. Protein product: CASSKTALNTEAFF.

The chain combines TRBV24-1 with TRBJ2-5; D not resolved. Germline CDR1 reads KGHDR; CDR2 reads SFDVKD. With 0 bases removed from V and 4 bases from J, the gap between germline ends came to 8 bases. The CDR3 is made up of 14 amino acids. In nucleotides, the CDR3 is TGTGCCACCAGTGATTTGAAGGTTGGAGAGACCCAGTACTTC. Protein: CATSDLKVGETQYF.

The V gene is TRBV6-5, the J gene TRBJ1-1; 8 nucleotides align to TRBD1. Germline-derived CDR1 and CDR2 are MNHEY and SVGAGI. The CDR3 length is 13 residues. With 5 bases clipped from V and 10 bases from J, the junction kept 9 bases outside the gene matches. The CDR3 DNA reads TGTGCCAGCAGTAAGCCTATACAGGGGGGAGCTTTCTTT. Its protein is CASSKPIQGGAFF.

The chain couples TRBV20-1 to TRBJ2-1; D possibly matches TRBD1 or TRBD2 (5 bases each). The CDR3 is 16 amino acids. Trimming pared 6 bases from V and 0 bases from J, leaving 18 bases between. In germline, CDR1 is DFQATT, CDR2 SNEGSKA (reference sequence). The CDR3 reads CSASSLAGSSYNEQFF. The CDR3 DNA sequence: TGCAGTGCCAGCAGCTTGGCAGGGAGCTCCTACAATGAGCAGTTCTTC.

The V call is TRBV7-2, the J call TRBJ2-5; 8 bases fit TRBD2. Trimming at V came to 5 bases and at J to 4 bases, leaving 15 bases not matched to a gene. Per the germline V gene, CDR1 is SGHTA and CDR2 is FQGNSA. The CDR3 contains 17 residues. In DNA form, the CDR3 reads TGTGCCAGCAGCCTAGTTTTAGGAGCGGGGGAAGGAGAGACCCAGTACTTC. Translation gives CASSLVLGAGEGETQYF. Full variable domain (outside the CDR3, taken from reference TRBV7-2 and TRBJ2-5): GAGVSQSPSNKVTEKGKDVELRCDPISGHTALYWYRQSLGQGLEFLIYFQGNSAPDKSGLPSDRFSAERTGGSVSTLTIQRTQQEDSAVYLCASSLVLGAGEGETQYFGPGTRLLVL.

This clonotype was counted a single time. The V and J genes are TRBV2 and TRBJ2-7, with 10 nucleotides matching TRBD2. The V segment lost 3 bases and the J segment 3 bases; nucleotides outside the gene matches: 8. This CDR3 contains 16 residues. The germline gives CDR1 SNHLY, CDR2 FYNNEI. CDR3 DNA sequence: TGTGCCAGCAGTGAGCCGGGACTAGCGACCTACTACGAGCAGTACTTC. Protein: CASSEPGLATYYEQYF.

In this sample, this clonotype turned up many times. This sequence joins TRBV7-2 and TRBJ1-1, with D uncertain. V lost 2 bases to trimming and J lost 5 bases, with 12 bases between them. The CDR3 is 14 amino acids. Germline V gene sequence: CDR1 SGHTA, CDR2 FQGNSA. In DNA form, the CDR3 reads TGTGCCAGCAGCTTAATTCCTCTGGAGACTGAAGCTTTCTTT. Its translation: CASSLIPLETEAFF.

The rearrangement links TRBV7-8 to TRBJ2-2, with D perhaps TRBD1 (5 bases). CDR1 is SGHVS and CDR2 is FQNEAQ in the germline V gene. V was cut by 7 bases and J by 0 bases, with 12 bases left in between. The CDR3 sequence is 15 residues long. The CDR3 loop reads CASNTGHPNTGELFF. CDR3 coding DNA: TGTGCCAGCAACACAGGACATCCGAACACCGGGGAGCTGTTTTTT. Filled out from reference TRBV7-8 and TRBJ2-2, the complete variable domain reads GAGVSQSPRYKVAKRGQDVALRCDPISGHVSLFWYQQALGQGPEFLTYFQNEAQLDKSGLPSDRFFAERPEGSVSTLKIQRTQQEDSAVYLCASNTGHPNTGELFFGEGSRLTVL.

V usage is TRBV24-1 and J usage is TRBJ2-3; the D is unclear. The germline gives CDR1 KGHDR, CDR2 SFDVKD. V was trimmed by 4 bases and J by 4 bases, leaving 8 bases between them. This CDR3 has 13 amino acids. CDR3 nucleotide sequence: TGTGCCACCAGTGACCGACGGGCAGATACGCAGTATTTT. Its translation is CATSDRRADTQYF.

This chain joins TRBV20-1 and TRBJ2-7; D is perhaps TRBD1 or TRBD2 (5 bases each). The V and J ends lost 3 bases and 3 bases respectively, with 15 bases between them. This CDR3 comprises 14 residues. Germline values: CDR1 DFQATT, CDR2 SNEGSKA (reference sequence). The CDR3 here is CSARGLEGIYEQYV. CDR3 nucleotides: TGCAGTGCTAGGGGGCTAGAGGGGATCTACGAGCAGTACGTC.

V is TRBV5-1 and J is TRBJ2-1, with 9 positions matching TRBD2. V was clipped by 0 bases and J by 4 bases; unmatched bases: 2. Germline-derived CDR1 and CDR2 are SGHRS and YFSETQ. This CDR3 is 15 amino acids long. CDR3 protein: CASSLASGNYNEQFF. DNA for the CDR3: TGCGCCAGCAGCTTGGCTAGCGGGAATTACAATGAGCAGTTCTTC.

The chain is built from TRBV10-2 and TRBJ2-3; 11 bases fit TRBD2. CDR1 is WSHSY and CDR2 is SAAADI in the germline V gene. This CDR3 has 18 amino acids. V dropped 2 bases and J dropped 1; count of bases not matched to a gene: 8. Written as DNA, the CDR3 is TGCGCCAGCAGTGAGATGGCGGCTAGCGGGGGGCGCACAGATACGCAGTATTTT. Protein sequence: CASSEMAASGGRTDTQYF.

Of note for this clonotype: A much larger clone differs from this one at a single base, so this may be a read error. V is TRBV7-9 and J is TRBJ2-7; a weak D match, TRBD2 (5 bases). Germline loops: CDR1 SEHNR, CDR2 FQNEAQ (reference sequence). The CDR3 runs to 12 residues. The CDR3 spells CACSRTAYEQYF. In DNA, the CDR3 is TGTGCCTGCAGCAGGACTGCATACGAGCAGTACTTC.